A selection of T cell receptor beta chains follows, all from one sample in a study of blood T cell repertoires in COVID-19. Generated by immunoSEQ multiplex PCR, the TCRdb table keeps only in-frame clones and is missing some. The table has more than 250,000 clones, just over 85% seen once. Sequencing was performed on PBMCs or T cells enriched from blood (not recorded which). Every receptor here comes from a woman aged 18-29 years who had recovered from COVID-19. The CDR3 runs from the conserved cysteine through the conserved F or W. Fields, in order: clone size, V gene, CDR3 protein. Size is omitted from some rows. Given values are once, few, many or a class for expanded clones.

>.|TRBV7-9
CASSSQGNYGYTF
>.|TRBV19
CASSTSGPLTGNTIYF
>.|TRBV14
CARNTGGGTEAFF
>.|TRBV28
CASSPWGGVQPGSGNTIYF
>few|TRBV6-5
CASSPQGRNQPQHF
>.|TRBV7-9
CASSDTTAFSGNTIYF
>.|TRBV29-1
CSVITGHTGELFF
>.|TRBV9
CASSVDERGEVGNEQFF
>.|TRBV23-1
CASSQHKQENTEAFF
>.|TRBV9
CASSEPRGLAFNYEQFF
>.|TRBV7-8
CASSLRGAGPNQPQHF
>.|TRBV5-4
CASSRPTGDTNYGYTF
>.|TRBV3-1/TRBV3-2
CASSQLDEQFF
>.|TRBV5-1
CASSLAAGTNNEQFF
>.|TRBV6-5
CASSSNYGYTF
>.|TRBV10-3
CAISVAGEDGYTF
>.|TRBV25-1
CASSPEGHPYGYTF
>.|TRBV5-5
CASSLGLAGGLEETQYF
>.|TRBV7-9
CASSLPAGQPQHF
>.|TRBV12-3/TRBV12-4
CASSWGQNTEAFF
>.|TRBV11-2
CASSLGDRRQGTNEKLFF
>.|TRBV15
CATSRDRAGAQPQHF
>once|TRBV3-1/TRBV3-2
CASSQQGTGNTIYF
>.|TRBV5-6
CASSFSRSMLDQETQYF
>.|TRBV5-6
CASSPGTGGTGNTIYF
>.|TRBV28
CASSFLGGRPQHF
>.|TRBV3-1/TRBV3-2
CASSQEEEKHYEQYF
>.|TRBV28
CASSDPSGASYEQYF
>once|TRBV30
CAWSARGDTQYF
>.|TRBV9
CASSSGRVRMNTEAFF